A selection of T cell receptor beta chains follows, all from one sample in a study of T cell responses to AZD1222 COVID-19 vaccine. The repertoire was sequenced with immunoSEQ multiplex PCR; TCRdb's copy has only in-frame clones and lacks some. The data show 120,000 to 150,000 clones, with over 80% seen just once and less than 3.5% held by the top ten. Here the sequenced sample was peripheral blood, taken on day 0 of MenACWY control vaccination. The receptor source for this set is an adult in good health. The CDR3 runs from the conserved cysteine through the conserved F or W. D genes are given only for firm matches. The size field is filled for only some rows; it gives once, few, many or a size class.

clone_size	d_call	v_call	j_call	cdr3_aa	cdr3_nt
.	.	TRBV28	TRBJ1-5	CASTWGDRRNQPQHF	TGTGCCAGCACCTGGGGAGACAGAAGAAATCAGCCCCAGCATTTT
.	.	TRBV27	TRBJ2-7	CASSFAPPGSQSSYEQYF	TGTGCCAGCAGTTTCGCACCACCCGGCAGCCAGAGCTCCTACGAGCAGTACTTC
.	TRBD2	TRBV18	TRBJ2-1	CASSQGLADYNEQFF	TGTGCCAGCTCACAGGGACTAGCGGACTACAATGAGCAGTTCTTC
.	.	TRBV15	TRBJ1-2	CATSRETAETSGYTF	TGTGCCACCAGCAGAGAGACGGCAGAGACTAGCGGCTACACCTTC
.	TRBD1	TRBV19	TRBJ1-1	CASSLGQANTEAFF	TGTGCCAGTAGTTTGGGACAGGCGAACACTGAAGCTTTCTTT
few	TRBD2	TRBV4-1	TRBJ2-2	CASSQVPGGASGELFF	TGCGCCAGCAGCCAAGTCCCGGGAGGAGCAAGCGGGGAGCTGTTTTTT
.	.	TRBV5-6	TRBJ1-1	CASSFGLMNTEAFF	TGTGCCAGCAGCTTCGGTCTCATGAACACTGAAGCTTTCTTT
.	.	TRBV12-5	TRBJ1-4	CASGLVPAGFGKTNEKLFF	TGTGCTAGTGGTTTGGTACCGGCAGGCTTTGGAAAAACTAATGAAAAACTGTTTTTT
.	.	TRBV15	TRBJ1-5	CATSTDSGNQPQHF	TGTGCCACCAGCACCGATAGCGGCAATCAGCCCCAGCATTTT
.	.	TRBV19	TRBJ1-1	CASSIMGANTEAFF	TGTGCCAGTAGTATTATGGGGGCGAACACTGAAGCTTTCTTT
.	.	TRBV27	TRBJ2-7	CASRESGEQYF	TGTGCCAGCAGGGAAAGCGGCGAGCAGTACTTC
.	.	TRBV2	TRBJ1-3	CASSLNRGNTIYF	TGTGCCAGCAGCCTAAACAGGGGAAACACCATATATTTT
.	TRBD2	TRBV4-2	TRBJ2-1	CASSLMTSGSRNEQFF	TGTGCCAGCAGCCTTATGACTAGCGGGAGTAGGAATGAGCAGTTCTTC
.	.	TRBV14	TRBJ2-7	CASSQDSSWGPSYEQYF	TGTGCCAGCAGCCAAGATAGTAGCTGGGGGCCCTCCTACGAGCAGTACTTC
few	.	TRBV5-1	TRBJ2-7	CASRPGPSYEQYF	TGCGCCAGCAGACCGGGACCTTCCTACGAGCAGTACTTC
once	.	TRBV3-1/TRBV3-2	TRBJ2-7	CASSQVWTDSYEQYF	TGTGCCAGCAGCCAAGTCTGGACAGACTCCTACGAGCAGTACTTC
.	.	TRBV7-2	TRBJ2-5	CASSFSGPTQETQYF	TGTGCCAGCAGCTTCTCCGGCCCTACTCAAGAGACCCAGTACTTC
.	TRBD1	TRBV9	TRBJ2-3	CASSEGDRRAGTQYF	TGTGCCAGCAGCGAGGGGGACAGGCGCGCTGGTACGCAGTATTTT
.	TRBD1	TRBV2	TRBJ1-5	CASSEEGTEYSNQPQHF	TGTGCCAGCAGTGAAGAGGGGACAGAATATAGCAATCAGCCCCAGCATTTT
.	TRBD1	TRBV18	TRBJ1-2	CASSPQETGGYGYTF	TGTGCCAGCTCACCACAGGAGACAGGGGGCTATGGCTACACCTTC
.	.	TRBV27	TRBJ2-7	CASGAGLYEQYF	TGTGCCAGCGGCGCGGGATTGTACGAGCAGTACTTC
.	.	TRBV7-9	TRBJ2-2	CASSALGTGELFF	TGTGCCAGCAGCGCATTGGGCACCGGGGAGCTGTTTTTT
.	.	TRBV11-3	TRBJ2-3	CASSLGVASTDTQYF	TGTGCCAGCAGCTTAGGGGTTGCCAGCACAGATACGCAGTATTTT
.	.	TRBV5-6	TRBJ1-2	CASSLAMGGVYGYTF	TGTGCCAGCAGCTTGGCCATGGGGGGCGTCTATGGCTACACCTTC
.	TRBD1	TRBV10-3	TRBJ1-1	CAIRRQGSAYTEAFF	TGTGCCATCAGGAGACAGGGCTCGGCCTACACTGAAGCTTTCTTT
.	.	TRBV5-4	TRBJ1-6	CASSLTSSYNSPLHF	TGTGCCAGCAGCTTAACGAGCTCCTATAATTCACCCCTCCACTTT
.	.	TRBV24-1	TRBJ2-2	CATSARTADTGELFF	TGTGCCACCAGTGCCCGGACAGCGGACACCGGGGAGCTGTTTTTT
once	TRBD1	TRBV2	TRBJ2-5	CASSADRAETQYF	TGTGCCAGCAGTGCGGACAGGGCCGAGACCCAGTACTTC
.	.	TRBV2	TRBJ2-1	CASSALGGQFF	TGTGCCAGCAGTGCGCTAGGAGGGCAGTTCTTC
once	TRBD1	TRBV5-4	TRBJ1-1	CASSSGTANTEAFF	TGTGCCAGCAGCTCGGGGACAGCGAACACTGAAGCTTTCTTT
.	.	TRBV19	TRBJ1-2	CASSIRLEFYGYTF	TGTGCCAGTAGTATACGGTTGGAATTCTATGGCTACACCTTC
.	TRBD2	TRBV28	TRBJ2-7	CASSLVSGRLSSYEQYF	TGTGCCAGCAGTTTGGTTAGCGGGAGGCTAAGCTCCTACGAGCAGTACTTC
once	TRBD2	TRBV11-2	TRBJ2-7	CASSLDHPWREGYEQYF	TGTGCCAGCAGCTTAGATCATCCGTGGCGGGAGGGCTACGAGCAGTACTTC
.	.	TRBV5-1	TRBJ2-4	CASSLDRPIAKNIQYF	TGCGCCAGCAGCTTGGACAGGCCCATAGCCAAAAACATTCAGTACTTC
.	.	TRBV19	TRBJ1-5	CASQGNQPQHF	TGTGCCAGCCAGGGGAACCAGCCCCAGCATTTT
.	TRBD1	TRBV29-1	TRBJ2-4	CSVWTGVAKNIQYF	TGCAGCGTTTGGACAGGGGTAGCCAAAAACATTCAGTACTTC
.	.	TRBV28	TRBJ1-2	CASSFSGNGYTF	TGTGCCAGCAGTTTTTCGGGGAATGGCTACACCTTC